These 7 T cell receptor beta chains came from one sample sequenced in a study of T cell changes during pregnancy in multiple sclerosis. Libraries were prepared by immunoSEQ multiplex PCR; TCRdb keeps only in-frame clonotypes and omits some of them. The sample consists of around 50,000 clones, about 92% of them appearing once. The starting material was CD4+ T cells from peripheral blood mononuclear cells, obtained after pregnancy. The receptors originated from a female donor with multiple sclerosis, enrolled in a pregnancy study.

The chain uses TRBV27 and TRBJ2-7; 9 nucleotides agree with TRBD1. The germline gives CDR1 MNHEY, CDR2 SMNVEV (reference sequence). The V and J ends lost 4 bases and 3 bases, in that order; junction bases with no gene match: 4. The CDR3 contains 14 residues. Here the CDR3 reads CASSSPTGGYEQYF. CDR3 in DNA: TGTGCCAGCAGTTCCCCGACAGGGGGCTACGAGCAGTACTTC.

This chain connects TRBV2 to TRBJ1-6; D is unclear. Germline CDR1 and CDR2: SNHLY and FYNNEI. The CDR3 length is 16 residues. Trimming removed 4 bases from V and 5 bases from J, with 15 bases in between. The CDR3 coding sequence is TGTGCCAGCAGTGTGGGCCACCCGGCGAATAATTCACCCCTCCACTTT. This codes for CASSVGHPANNSPLHF.

As DNA, the CDR3 is TGTGCCAGTAGTTCCGGGACAGGGCTTAATTCACCCCTCCACTTT. Encoded protein: CASSSGTGLNSPLHF. This rearrangement joins TRBV19 to TRBJ1-6, with 9 bases identical to TRBD1. Germline V lookup: CDR1 LNHDA, CDR2 SQIVND (reference sequence). Germline trimming cut 5 bases from V and 6 bases from J; bases unmatched to any gene: 5. The CDR3 is 15 amino acids.

This chain joins TRBV6-5 and TRBJ1-5; D not certain. The CDR3 is 14 residues long. Trimming left V 5 bases short and J 1 base short, with 9 bases between. The germline CDR1 and CDR2 sequences are MNHEY and SVGAGI. In DNA form, the CDR3 reads TGTGCCAGCAGTACGTACGGGAGCAATCAGCCCCAGCATTTT. This sequence encodes CASSTYGSNQPQHF.

V usage is TRBV9 and J usage is TRBJ1-1; no definite D call. CDR3 length: 13 residues. CDR1 is SGDLS and CDR2 is YYNGEE in the germline V gene. The V and J ends lost 4 bases and 0 bases respectively, with 7 bases between them. The CDR3 coding sequence is TGTGCCAGCAGCCCCCCCGTGAACACTGAAGCTTTCTTT. This gives the protein CASSPPVNTEAFF.

The rearrangement joins TRBV9 to TRBJ2-1; 7 bases are shared with TRBD2. This CDR3 is built from 15 residues. Germline assignment: CDR1 SGDLS and CDR2 YYNGEE. Losses at the gene ends were 0 bases for V and 6 bases for J; bases not matched to a gene: 6. The CDR3 DNA follows: TGTGCCAGCAGCGTAGCTAGTGGGGGGGGCAATGAGCAGTTCTTC. Translation gives CASSVASGGGNEQFF.

The chain links TRBV4-2 to TRBJ2-2, with D possibly being TRBD2 (6 bases). CDR1 is LGHNA, CDR2 YNFKEQ, per germline. This CDR3 is built from 14 residues. V dropped 0 bases and J dropped 6 bases, with 8 bases sitting between them. This CDR3 is CASSQDWGAGELFF. The CDR3 nucleotides are TGTGCCAGCAGCCAAGATTGGGGGGCCGGGGAGCTGTTTTTT.